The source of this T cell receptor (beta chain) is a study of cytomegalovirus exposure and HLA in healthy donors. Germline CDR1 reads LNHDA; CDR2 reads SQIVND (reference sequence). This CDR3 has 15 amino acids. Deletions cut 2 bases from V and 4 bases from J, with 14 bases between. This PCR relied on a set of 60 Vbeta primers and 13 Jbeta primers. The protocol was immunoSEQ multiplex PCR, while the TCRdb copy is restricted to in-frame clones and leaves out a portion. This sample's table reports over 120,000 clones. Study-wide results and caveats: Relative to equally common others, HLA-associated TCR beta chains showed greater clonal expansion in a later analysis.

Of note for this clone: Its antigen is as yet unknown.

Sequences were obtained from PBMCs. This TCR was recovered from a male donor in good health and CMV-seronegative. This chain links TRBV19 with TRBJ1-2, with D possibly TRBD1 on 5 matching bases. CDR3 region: CASSISADRLYGYTF. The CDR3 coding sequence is TGTGCCAGTAGTATATCGGCCGACAGACTCTATGGCTACACCTTC.